Each of the 25 T cell receptor beta chains below was sequenced from the same sample in a study of T cell changes during pregnancy in multiple sclerosis. Generated by immunoSEQ multiplex PCR, the TCRdb table keeps only in-frame clones and is missing some. The repertoire has 15,000 to 20,000 clones, about 87% of them found once; the top ten carry approximately 15%. The sample was CD8+ T cells from peripheral blood mononuclear cells, taken in the third trimester of pregnancy. The receptors here all came from a female donor in good health, enrolled as a control in a pregnancy study.

By sample fraction, this clone is medium-sized. The chain links TRBV28 to TRBJ2-7; D gene uncertain. The CDR3 is 15 amino acids. Germline-derived CDR1 and CDR2 are MDHEN and SYDVKM. The V gene lost 7 bases and the J gene lost 4 bases, with 20 bases spanning the gap. This CDR3 is CASIVSASPGYEQYF. The CDR3 coding sequence is TGTGCCAGCATCGTATCAGCCTCTCCCGGGTACGAGCAGTACTTC.

Notes on this clone: This same CDR3 is encoded by further DNA sequences in the sample. The rearrangement uses TRBV6-4 and TRBJ2-3, with 11 bases fitting TRBD1. Germline V lookup: CDR1 MRHNA, CDR2 SNTAGT. Trimming cost V 0 bases and J 6 bases; bases outside gene matches: 2. The CDR3 is 15 amino acids. DNA of the CDR3: TGTGCCAGCAGTGACTCCGGGACAGGGGGGGATACGCAGTATTTT. It translates to CASSDSGTGGDTQYF.

This clone was counted a few times. V usage is TRBV7-6 and J usage is TRBJ1-6; D unresolved. Trimming removed 3 bases at V and 14 bases at J, with 20 bases between. Germline V CDR1 and CDR2: SGHVS, FNYEAQ. The length of the CDR3 is 15 residues. The CDR3 DNA sequence: TGTGCCAGCAGCTTCAGCAGCGGTGGGCGCTCGGCCCTCCACTTT. Amino acid sequence: CASSFSSGGRSALHF.

This chain connects TRBV6-4 to TRBJ2-1, with TRBD1 identical over 7 bases. From germline, CDR1 is MRHNA and CDR2 SNTAGT. CDR3 size: 16 residues. V shed 0 bases, J shed 6 bases, and the junction held 8 bases outside the gene matches. CDR3 residues: CASSDSPGTAANEQFF. In DNA, the CDR3 is TGTGCCAGCAGTGACTCGCCTGGGACAGCGGCCAATGAGCAGTTCTTC.

V gene TRBV7-9 combines with J gene TRBJ2-3; D gene unclear. The V gene's germline CDR1 is SEHNR and CDR2 FQNEAQ (reference sequence). Trimming left V 5 bases short and J 4 bases short, with 10 bases between. The CDR3 contains 13 residues. CDR3 amino acids: CASSPSRPDTQYF. As DNA, the CDR3 is TGTGCCAGCAGCCCGTCCCGTCCAGATACGCAGTATTTT.

The CDR3 DNA is TGTGCCAGCAGTGATCAAACCACCGGGACAGCCTATGGCTACACCTTC. Translation gives CASSDQTTGTAYGYTF. The chain joins TRBV25-1 to TRBJ1-2; 7 bases map to TRBD1. This CDR3 region has 16 residues. The V gene's germline CDR1 is MGHDK and CDR2 SYGVNS. Germline trimming cut 3 bases from V and 4 bases from J; bases unmatched to any gene: 11.

Notes on this clone: The junction differs from germline at one of its ends, possibly a read error. This chain connects TRBV4-2 to TRBJ2-7; possibly TRBD1 for D (6 bases). This CDR3 contains 15 residues. Germline V gene lookup returns CDR1 LGHNA and CDR2 YNFKEQ. The CDR3 DNA reads TGTACCAGCAGCCAAGACAACGGACAGAGCTACGAGCAGTACTTC. Encoded protein: CTSSQDNGQSYEQYF.

This chain joins TRBV19 and TRBJ1-4; the match to TRBD1 covers 12 bases. With V trimmed by 8 bases and J by 10 bases, 17 bases remained unmatched. CDR3 length: 17 amino acids. CDR1 is LNHDA, CDR2 SQIVND, per germline (reference sequence). The CDR3 loop is CASSGTGGYQMRGKLFF. The CDR3 DNA sequence: TGTGCCAGTTCCGGGACAGGGGGCTACCAGATGAGGGGAAAACTGTTTTTT.

The chain employs TRBV6-5 and TRBJ2-7; TRBD2 matches at 10 bases. Germline lookup yields CDR1 MNHEY and CDR2 SVGAGI. This CDR3 spans 14 amino acids. With 5 bases clipped from V and 5 bases from J, the junction kept 6 bases outside the gene matches. The CDR3 region has the DNA TGTGCCAGCAGTACCCTAGCGGGAGAGGACGAGCAGTACTTC. This codes for CASSTLAGEDEQYF.

This clone occurred a few times. The rearrangement joins TRBV11-2 to TRBJ2-7, with D uncertain. Trimming took off 2 bases at V and 0 bases at J, with 8 bases between the two ends. Germline V lookup: CDR1 SGHAT, CDR2 FQNNGV. The CDR3 has 14 residues. CDR3: CASSLRTLSYEQYF. In DNA, the CDR3 is TGTGCCAGCAGCTTACGAACTCTCTCCTACGAGCAGTACTTC.

The DNA for the CDR3 is TGCGCCAGCAGCCAAGATCCGGTCGGGGGCACTGAAGCTTTCTTT. Translating gives CASSQDPVGGTEAFF. V and J are TRBV4-3 and TRBJ1-1; maybe TRBD1 (5 bases). Trimming removed 0 bases at V and 4 bases at J, with 12 bases between. The CDR3 totals 15 residues. In germline, CDR1 is LGHNA, CDR2 YSLEER.

This chain links TRBV19 with TRBJ2-7; TRBD1 matches at 9 bases. The J segment lost 6 bases and the V segment lost 9 bases, leaving 12 bases of the junction unmatched. From germline, CDR1 is LNHDA and CDR2 SQIVND (reference sequence). The CDR3 is 14 residues long. In DNA, the CDR3 is TGTGCCAGCACTCCGGGACAGGGACTCGGCGAGCAGTACTTC. Translation: CASTPGQGLGEQYF. The full variable domain, its missing parts supplied by reference TRBV19 and TRBJ2-7, is DGGITQSPKYLFRKEGQNVTLSCEQNLNHDAMYWYRQDPGQGLRLIYYSQIVNDFQKGDIAEGYSVSREKKESFPLTVTSAQKNPTAFYLCASTPGQGLGEQYFGPGTRLTVT.

The CDR3 loop is CASSLAAGRQYF. The DNA of the CDR3 is TGTGCCAGCAGCTTAGCGGCAGGGAGGCAGTACTTC. The V gene is TRBV7-2, the J gene TRBJ2-5; possibly TRBD2 for D (6 bases). V lost 0 bases and J lost 11, with 10 bases in between. The CDR3 is 12 residues long. Germline V lookup: CDR1 SGHTA, CDR2 FQGNSA.

This clone was seen a handful of times. The gene calls are TRBV5-6 and TRBJ1-1, with 8 bases identical to TRBD1. The CDR3 extends over 13 amino acids. Germline assignment: CDR1 SGHDT and CDR2 YYEEEE. V trimming: 4 bases; J trimming: 4 bases; junction bases outside the gene matches: 3. The CDR3 DNA is TGTGCCAGCAGCCAACAGGGGGTCACTGAAGCTTTCTTT. Residues: CASSQQGVTEAFF.

This chain joins TRBV21-1 and TRBJ1-2; the D call in the table, TRBD1, was not verified against the DNA. TRBV21-1 has pseudogene status. This CDR3 region has 16 residues. This CDR3 is CASSNEAGQGYYGYTF. The CDR3, as DNA: TGTGCCAGCAGCAATGAAGCGGGACAGGGATATTATGGCTACACCTTC.

V and J are TRBV9 and TRBJ1-5, with D hard to call. V was trimmed by 0 bases and J by 5 bases, leaving 12 bases between them. Germline V CDR1 and CDR2: SGDLS, YYNGEE. The CDR3 contains 15 residues. CDR3 coding DNA: TGTGCCAGCAGCGTAGGGGGAAGGGAGGATCAGCCCCAGCATTTT. Its translation is CASSVGGREDQPQHF.

The V gene is TRBV19, the J gene TRBJ2-5, with TRBD1 matching over 9 bases. V shed 4 bases and J 3 bases; nucleotides not matched to a gene: 9. CDR3 length: 16 residues. Germline CDR1 reads LNHDA; CDR2 reads SQIVND (reference sequence). The CDR3 DNA sequence: TGTGCCAGTAGTACTGGGACAGGGAGTGGGGAAGAGACCCAGTACTTC. Translated, it gives CASSTGTGSGEETQYF.

This chain links TRBV6-1 with TRBJ2-2; 7 bases are a match to TRBD1. V was clipped by 2 bases and J by 3 bases; unmatched bases: 0. This CDR3 spans 14 amino acids. The V gene's germline CDR1 is MNHNS and CDR2 SASEGT. CDR3 sequence: CASSEQGDTGELFF. The CDR3 nucleotides read TGTGCCAGCAGTGAACAGGGGGACACCGGGGAGCTGTTTTTT.

This chain uses TRBV4-3 with TRBJ2-5; 12 nucleotides agree with TRBD2. V lost 0 bases, J lost 5 bases, and 7 bases stayed unmatched. Germline values: CDR1 LGHNA, CDR2 YSLEER. The CDR3 is 17 residues long. The chain's CDR3 is CASSQDALAGGRETQYF. The CDR3 nucleotides are TGCGCCAGCAGCCAAGATGCCCTAGCGGGGGGGAGGGAGACCCAGTACTTC.

The chain recombines TRBV2 with TRBJ1-5, with 11 nucleotides matching TRBD1. The ends lost 5 bases at V and 7 bases at J; junction bases unmatched: 13. The CDR3 totals 17 residues. Germline loops: CDR1 SNHLY, CDR2 FYNNEI. The CDR3 here is CASSSPRDRGVRQPQHF. CDR3 sequence (DNA): TGTGCCAGCAGTTCTCCTCGGGACAGGGGGGTTCGACAGCCCCAGCATTTT.

The chain recombines TRBV7-2 with TRBJ2-1; 8 positions match TRBD2. V trimming: 6 bases; J trimming: 6 bases; junction bases outside the gene matches: 13. The CDR3 contains 16 residues. The germline V gene encodes CDR1 SGHTA and CDR2 FQGNSA. The CDR3 spells CASRYTTRGRFNEQFF. As DNA, the CDR3 is TGTGCCAGCAGGTATACCACTCGCGGGAGGTTCAATGAGCAGTTCTTC.

This chain connects TRBV19 to TRBJ2-7; possibly TRBD2 for D (6 bases). Germline CDR1 is LNHDA and CDR2 is SQIVND (reference sequence). The CDR3 spans 15 residues. Trimming shortened V by 6 bases and J by 2 bases, and 17 bases separated the two germline ends. The CDR3 bases are TGTGCCAGTAGCCCGGAGGGCAGCGGGCCCTACGAGCAGTACTTC. This translates into CASSPEGSGPYEQYF.

The V gene is TRBV18, the J gene TRBJ2-7; a weak D match, TRBD1 (6 bases). Trimming cost V 4 bases and J 3 bases, with 16 bases left between them. The CDR3 is made up of 15 amino acids. The germline gives CDR1 KGHSH, CDR2 LQKENI. CDR3 in amino acids: CASSHRDILNYEQYF. DNA of the CDR3: TGTGCCAGCTCACACCGGGACATCTTAAACTACGAGCAGTACTTC.

The V call is TRBV28, the J call TRBJ2-7; 10 nucleotides align to TRBD1. This CDR3 region has 13 residues. The V and J ends lost 4 bases and 7 bases, in that order; junction bases with no gene match: 4. CDR1 and CDR2 (germline): MDHEN, SYDVKM. The CDR3 DNA sequence: TGTGCCAGCAGTTCGGGACAGGGGCAAGAGCAGTACTTC. Residues: CASSSGQGQEQYF.

This rearrangement joins TRBV27 to TRBJ1-2, with D tentatively TRBD1 (6 bases). Trimming took off 5 bases at V and 4 bases at J, with 14 bases between the two ends. There are 14 residues in the CDR3. From germline, CDR1 is MNHEY and CDR2 SMNVEV (reference sequence). The CDR3: CASSLQGLGYGYTF. The CDR3 region has the DNA TGTGCCAGCAGTCTGCAGGGGCTGGGCTATGGCTACACCTTC.